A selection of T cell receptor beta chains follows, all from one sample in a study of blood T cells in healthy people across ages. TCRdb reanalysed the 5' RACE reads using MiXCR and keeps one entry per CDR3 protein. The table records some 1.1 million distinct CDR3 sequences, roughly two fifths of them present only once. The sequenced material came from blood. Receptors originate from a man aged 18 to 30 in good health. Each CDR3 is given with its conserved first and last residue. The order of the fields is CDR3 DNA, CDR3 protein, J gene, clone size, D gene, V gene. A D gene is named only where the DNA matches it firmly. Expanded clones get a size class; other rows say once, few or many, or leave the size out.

cdr3_nt: TGTGCCAGCAGCATTTTTGCCGGGACAGGGAGCTATGGCTACACCTTC; cdr3_aa: CASSIFAGTGSYGYTF; j_call: TRBJ1-2; clone_size: few; d_call: TRBD1; v_call: TRBV7-6
cdr3_nt: TGCGCCAGCAGCTTGAATCCTACCCTCAATGAGCAGTTCTTC; cdr3_aa: CASSLNPTLNEQFF; j_call: TRBJ2-1; clone_size: few; d_call: .; v_call: TRBV5-1
cdr3_nt: TGCGCCAGCAGCTCCGTACTTCAGGACAGATCTTCCTACGAGCAGTACTTC; cdr3_aa: CASSSVLQDRSSYEQYF; j_call: TRBJ2-7; clone_size: .; d_call: .; v_call: TRBV5-1
cdr3_nt: TGCGCCAGCAAAAGAGGGGACAACGAGCAGTACTTC; cdr3_aa: CASKRGDNEQYF; j_call: TRBJ2-7; clone_size: few; d_call: .; v_call: TRBV5-1
cdr3_nt: TGTGCCATCAAATCCGTGGGGATGGACACTGAAGCTTTCTTT; cdr3_aa: CAIKSVGMDTEAFF; j_call: TRBJ1-1; clone_size: .; d_call: .; v_call: TRBV10-3
cdr3_nt: TGTGCCAGCAGTTATCCCGTGAGTGGTCATGGCTACACCTTC; cdr3_aa: CASSYPVSGHGYTF; j_call: TRBJ1-2; clone_size: .; d_call: .; v_call: TRBV6-6
cdr3_nt: TGTGCCAGCAGCTATAGGGGTGGAAGGGAGCAGTACTTC; cdr3_aa: CASSYRGGREQYF; j_call: TRBJ2-7; clone_size: .; d_call: .; v_call: TRBV27
cdr3_nt: TGCAGCGTCAGAGGAAGCTATGGCTACACCTTC; cdr3_aa: CSVRGSYGYTF; j_call: TRBJ1-2; clone_size: many; d_call: .; v_call: TRBV29-1
cdr3_nt: TGTGCCAGCAGCGGGCTCTCGACCCCCCATGAGCAGTTCTTC; cdr3_aa: CASSGLSTPHEQFF; j_call: TRBJ2-1; clone_size: few; d_call: .; v_call: TRBV9
cdr3_nt: TGTGCCAGCAGCTTGGACAATACCAATGAAAAACTGTTTTTT; cdr3_aa: CASSLDNTNEKLFF; j_call: TRBJ1-4; clone_size: .; d_call: .; v_call: TRBV7-9
cdr3_nt: TGTGCCACCAGCAGAGATACTTACAATGAGCAGTTCTTC; cdr3_aa: CATSRDTYNEQFF; j_call: TRBJ2-1; clone_size: many; d_call: .; v_call: TRBV15
cdr3_nt: TGCAGTGCTAGAGATGGGGGGGACACTAACTATGGCTACACCTTC; cdr3_aa: CSARDGGDTNYGYTF; j_call: TRBJ1-2; clone_size: few; d_call: .; v_call: TRBV20-1
cdr3_nt: TGTGCCAGCAGTTTATGGTTAACGGAGTCCTACAATGAGCAGTTCTTC; cdr3_aa: CASSLWLTESYNEQFF; j_call: TRBJ2-1; clone_size: once; d_call: .; v_call: TRBV28
cdr3_nt: TGTGCCAGCAGCCAACACACAAAGAACTATGGCTACACCTTC; cdr3_aa: CASSQHTKNYGYTF; j_call: TRBJ1-2; clone_size: few; d_call: .; v_call: TRBV3-1
cdr3_nt: TGTGCCAGCAGCCCACTCGGAGAAAAACTGTTTTTT; cdr3_aa: CASSPLGEKLFF; j_call: TRBJ1-4; clone_size: few; d_call: .; v_call: TRBV7-2
cdr3_nt: TGTGCTAGTGGTTTGGTCCGAGAGCCCCAGCATTTT; cdr3_aa: CASGLVREPQHF; j_call: TRBJ1-5; clone_size: .; d_call: .; v_call: TRBV12-5
cdr3_nt: TGTGCCAGCAGCTTGGTAGAGGCTTACCGGTATGGCTACACCTTC; cdr3_aa: CASSLVEAYRYGYTF; j_call: TRBJ1-2; clone_size: .; d_call: .; v_call: TRBV5-6
cdr3_nt: TGTGCCACCGTGGGGCAGGGGAACACCGGGGAGCTGTTTTTT; cdr3_aa: CATVGQGNTGELFF; j_call: TRBJ2-2; clone_size: .; d_call: .; v_call: TRBV28
cdr3_nt: TGCAGCGTTGGCACAGGGATCACAGATACGCAGTATTTT; cdr3_aa: CSVGTGITDTQYF; j_call: TRBJ2-3; clone_size: .; d_call: .; v_call: TRBV29-1
cdr3_nt: TGCGCCAGCAGCCAAGGACATGGCTACACCTTC; cdr3_aa: CASSQGHGYTF; j_call: TRBJ1-2; clone_size: many; d_call: .; v_call: TRBV4-3
cdr3_nt: TGTGCCAGCAGTTATCGCCGGGACAGGGACTACGAGCAGTTCTTC; cdr3_aa: CASSYRRDRDYEQFF; j_call: TRBJ2-1; clone_size: .; d_call: TRBD1; v_call: TRBV6-6